These 2 T cell receptor beta chains were sequenced from one sample in a study of cytomegalovirus exposure and HLA in healthy donors. 13 Jbeta primers and 60 Vbeta primers were used for the PCR. Assay: immunoSEQ multiplex PCR; the TCRdb copy retains only in-frame clones and omits some. Of about 160,000 clones listed, roughly 80% were seen once; the top ten hold more than 8%. The specimen sequenced was PBMCs. Receptors originate from a male donor in good health and CMV-seropositive.

The rearrangement joins TRBV10-1 to TRBJ1-1; D is unresolved. CDR1 and CDR2 (germline): WNHNN, SYGVQD (reference sequence). Between the trimmed V and J ends, which lost 2 bases and 0 bases, there was a span of 7 bases. The CDR3 consists of 14 residues. CDR3 loop: CASSEGGVNTEAFF. The CDR3 nucleotides read TGCGCCAGCAGTGAGGGCGGAGTGAACACTGAAGCTTTCTTT.

This rearrangement joins TRBV27 to TRBJ1-2, with TRBD1 matching 7 bases. The CDR3 spans 14 residues. In germline, CDR1 is MNHEY, CDR2 SMNVEV (reference sequence). V was clipped by 3 bases and J by 3 bases; unmatched bases: 4. The CDR3 nucleotides read TGTGCCAGCAGTTTGACAGGGACTGACTATGGCTACACCTTC. It is translated as CASSLTGTDYGYTF.